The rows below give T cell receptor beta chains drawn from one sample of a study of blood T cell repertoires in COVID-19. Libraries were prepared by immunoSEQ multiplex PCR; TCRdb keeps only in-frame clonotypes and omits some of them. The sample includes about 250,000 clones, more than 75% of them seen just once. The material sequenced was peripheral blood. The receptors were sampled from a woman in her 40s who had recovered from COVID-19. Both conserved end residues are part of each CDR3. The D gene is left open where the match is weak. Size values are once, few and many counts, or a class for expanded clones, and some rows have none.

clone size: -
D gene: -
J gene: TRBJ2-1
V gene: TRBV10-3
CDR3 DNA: TGTGCCATCAGCCCCCTCCGGGGAGAATACAATGAGCAGTTCTTC
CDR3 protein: CAISPLRGEYNEQFF

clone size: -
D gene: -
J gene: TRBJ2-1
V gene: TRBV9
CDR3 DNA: TGTGCCAGCAGCGTGGGGGGGCAACCCCATGAGCAGTTCTTC
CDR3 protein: CASSVGGQPHEQFF

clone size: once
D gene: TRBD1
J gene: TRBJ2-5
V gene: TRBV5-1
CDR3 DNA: TGCGCCAGCAGCTCCCCACAGGGGAACCAAGAGACCCAGTACTTC
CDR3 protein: CASSSPQGNQETQYF

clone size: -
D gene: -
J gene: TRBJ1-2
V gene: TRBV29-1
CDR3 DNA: TGCAGCGTTGCGGGGGGCATGGGCTATGGCTACACCTTC
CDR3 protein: CSVAGGMGYGYTF

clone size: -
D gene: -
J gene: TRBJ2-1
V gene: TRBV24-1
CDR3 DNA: TGTGCCACCAGTGATGGGGCGGGGAGGGGGTACAATGAGCAGTTCTTC
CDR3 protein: CATSDGAGRGYNEQFF

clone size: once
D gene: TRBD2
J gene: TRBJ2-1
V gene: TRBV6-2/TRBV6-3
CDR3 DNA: TGTGCCAGCTGCCCTAGCGGGCGCTCCTACAATGAGCAGTTCTTC
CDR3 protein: CASCPSGRSYNEQFF

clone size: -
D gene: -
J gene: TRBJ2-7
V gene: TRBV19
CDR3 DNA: TGTGCCAGTAGGGGGCGGGACAGCAACTACGAGCAGTACTTC
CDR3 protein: CASRGRDSNYEQYF

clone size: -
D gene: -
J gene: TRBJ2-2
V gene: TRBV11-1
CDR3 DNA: TGTGCCAGCAGCCCTAGCGTCGGGGAGCTGTTTTTT
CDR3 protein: CASSPSVGELFF

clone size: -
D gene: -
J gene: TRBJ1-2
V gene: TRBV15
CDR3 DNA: TGTGCCACCAGCAGAGTCAGTGGATTAGGAGGCTATGGCTACACCTTC
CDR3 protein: CATSRVSGLGGYGYTF

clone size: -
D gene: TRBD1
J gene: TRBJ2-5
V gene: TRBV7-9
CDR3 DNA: TGTGCCAGCAGCAACAAGGACAGGGGGGCCCAAGAGACCCAGTACTTC
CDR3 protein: CASSNKDRGAQETQYF

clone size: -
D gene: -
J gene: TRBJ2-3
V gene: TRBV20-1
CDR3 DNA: TGCAGTGCCACAACAGATACGCAGTATTTT
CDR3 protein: CSATTDTQYF

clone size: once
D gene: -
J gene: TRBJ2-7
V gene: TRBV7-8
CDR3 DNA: TGTGCCAGCAGCCGAGGGTGGGCGGGCGCCTACGAGCAGTACTTC
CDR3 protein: CASSRGWAGAYEQYF

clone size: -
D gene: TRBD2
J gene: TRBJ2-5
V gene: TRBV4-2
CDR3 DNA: TGTGCCAGCAGCCCCCGACTAGCGGGACCGTACCAAGAGACCCAGTACTTC
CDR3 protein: CASSPRLAGPYQETQYF

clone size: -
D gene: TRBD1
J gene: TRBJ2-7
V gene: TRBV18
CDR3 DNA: TGTGCCAGCTCACCGATCCCCGGACAGGGGGCGGGGGAGCAGTACTTC
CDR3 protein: CASSPIPGQGAGEQYF

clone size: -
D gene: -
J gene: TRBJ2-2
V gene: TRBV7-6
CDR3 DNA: TGTGCCAGCAGCCCCCCCAGGGGGGAGCTGTTTTTT
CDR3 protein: CASSPPRGELFF

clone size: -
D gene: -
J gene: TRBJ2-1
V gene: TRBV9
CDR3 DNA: TGTGCCAGCAACCCGGCGGTAGCGGCCAATGAGCAGTTCTTC
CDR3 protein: CASNPAVAANEQFF